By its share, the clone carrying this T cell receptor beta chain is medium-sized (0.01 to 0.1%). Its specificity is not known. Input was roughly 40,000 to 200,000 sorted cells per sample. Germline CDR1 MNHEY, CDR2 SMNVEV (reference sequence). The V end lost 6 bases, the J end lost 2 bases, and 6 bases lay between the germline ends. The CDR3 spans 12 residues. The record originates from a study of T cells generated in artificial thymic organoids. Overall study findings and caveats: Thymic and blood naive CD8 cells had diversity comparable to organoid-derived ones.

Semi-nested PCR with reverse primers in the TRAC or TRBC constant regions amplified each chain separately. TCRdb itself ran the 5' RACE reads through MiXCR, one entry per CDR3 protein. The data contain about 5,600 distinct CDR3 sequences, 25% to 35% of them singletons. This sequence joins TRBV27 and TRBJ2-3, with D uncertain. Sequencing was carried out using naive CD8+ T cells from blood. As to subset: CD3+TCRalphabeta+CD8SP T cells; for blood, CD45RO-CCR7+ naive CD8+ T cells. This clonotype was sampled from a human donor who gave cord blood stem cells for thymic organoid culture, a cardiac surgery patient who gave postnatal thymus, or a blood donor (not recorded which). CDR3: CASSSHTDTQYF. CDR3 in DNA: TGTGCCAGCAGCTCCCACACAGATACGCAGTATTTT.